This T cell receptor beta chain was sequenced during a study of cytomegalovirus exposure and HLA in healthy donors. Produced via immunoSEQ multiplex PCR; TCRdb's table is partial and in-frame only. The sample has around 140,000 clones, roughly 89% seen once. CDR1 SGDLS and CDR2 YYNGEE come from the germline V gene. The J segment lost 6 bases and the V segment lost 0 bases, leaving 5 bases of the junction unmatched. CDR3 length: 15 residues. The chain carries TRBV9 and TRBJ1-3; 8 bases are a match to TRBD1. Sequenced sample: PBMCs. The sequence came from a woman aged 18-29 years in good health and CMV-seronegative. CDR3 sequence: CASSVGAGGLNTIYF. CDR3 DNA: TGTGCCAGCAGCGTAGGGGCAGGGGGCTTAAACACCATATATTTT.